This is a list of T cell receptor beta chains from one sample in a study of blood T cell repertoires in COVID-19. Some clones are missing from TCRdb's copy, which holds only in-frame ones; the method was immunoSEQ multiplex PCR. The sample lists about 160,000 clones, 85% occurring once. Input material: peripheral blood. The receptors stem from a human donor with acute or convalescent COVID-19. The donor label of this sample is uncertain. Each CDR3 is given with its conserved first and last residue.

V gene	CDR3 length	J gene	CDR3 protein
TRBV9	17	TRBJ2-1	CASSVERGGTTYNEQFF
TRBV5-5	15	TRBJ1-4	CASSLSSGDHEKLFF
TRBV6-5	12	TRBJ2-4	CASSGRGNIQYF
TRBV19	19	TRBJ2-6	CASSILQGARGSGANVLTF
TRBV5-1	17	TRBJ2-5	CASSIRTGGGSQETQYF
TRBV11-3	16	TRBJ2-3	CASSFQFGGAQDTQYF
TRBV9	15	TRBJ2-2	CASSAAIANTGELFF
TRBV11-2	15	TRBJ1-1	CASSATGTLNTEAFF
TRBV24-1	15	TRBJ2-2	CATSGGQANTGELFF
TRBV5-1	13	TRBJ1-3	CASSLSRRNTIYF
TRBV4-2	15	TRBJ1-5	CASSQVGQGGQPQHF
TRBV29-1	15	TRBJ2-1	CSVEERMAGYNEQFF
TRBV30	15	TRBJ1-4	CAWSLTGTTNEKLFF
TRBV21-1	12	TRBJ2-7	CASSKRGYEQYF